These 5 T cell receptor beta chains were sequenced from one sample in a study of identical twins. Via MiXCR, TCRdb re-called the 5' RACE reads, giving one row per CDR3 protein. This sample carries roughly 230,000 distinct CDR3 sequences, about 8% of them seen once, and the ten largest clones take approximately 3%. This same sample was also part of a study on yellow fever vaccine responses in identical twins.

Sequencing was carried out using CD8+ T cells sorted from blood. The receptors derive from a woman aged 18 to 35 in good health.

This clonotype was recorded many times. The chain joins TRBV29-1 to TRBJ2-7, with D possibly being TRBD1 (6 bases). This CDR3 comprises 13 residues. CDR1 SQVTM and CDR2 ANQGSEA come from the germline V gene. The germline V and J ends were trimmed by 6 bases and 0 bases, with 12 bases remaining between them. CDR3 DNA sequence: TGCAGCGTGAGGACAGACACCTCCTACGAGCAGTACTTC. This encodes CSVRTDTSYEQYF.

This clonotype was seen many times. The V and J genes are TRBV7-9 and TRBJ2-5, with no clear D. CDR1 SEHNR and CDR2 FQNEAQ come from the germline V gene (reference sequence). This CDR3 is built from 14 residues. V lost 5 bases and J lost 0, with 10 bases in between. The CDR3 reads CASSQTSDQETQYF. CDR3 nucleotide sequence: TGTGCCAGCAGCCAGACGAGCGACCAAGAGACCCAGTACTTC.

In its sample, this clonotype was seen many times. The V gene is TRBV2, the J gene TRBJ2-2, with 10 bases matching TRBD1. Germline loops: CDR1 SNHLY, CDR2 FYNNEI. This CDR3 contains 16 residues. V lost 7 bases, J lost 4 bases, and 9 bases stayed unmatched. CDR3 protein: CASIMDRGSLTGELFF. Written as DNA, the CDR3 is TGTGCCAGCATTATGGACAGGGGGTCGCTCACCGGGGAGCTGTTTTTT.

In this sample, this clonotype turned up a few times. V gene TRBV15 combines with J gene TRBJ2-2; possibly TRBD2 for D (6 bases). Germline CDR1 and CDR2: LNHNV and YYDKDF (reference sequence). Trimming removed 7 bases at V and 5 bases at J, with 14 bases between. This CDR3 has 14 residues. The CDR3 spells CATMDGGWTGELFF. CDR3 DNA sequence: TGTGCCACCATGGACGGGGGATGGACCGGGGAGCTGTTTTTT.

This clonotype was seen a few times. This chain uses TRBV29-1 with TRBJ1-1; D remains ambiguous. Germline values: CDR1 SQVTM, CDR2 ANQGSEA. The CDR3 loop spans 12 amino acids. The V end was cut by 3 bases, the J end by 6 bases, with 11 bases between. CDR3 nucleotide sequence: TGCAGCGTTGAGGGAAATAGGGCTGAAGCTTTCTTT. The encoded protein is CSVEGNRAEAFF.